This T cell receptor beta chain derives from a study of blood T cell repertoires in COVID-19. Whole-study context: Samples of COVID-19 (acute and convalescent) were obtained from the United States, Italy and Spain. From T cells, B-cell-depleted T cells, or PBMCs came the material, which was cDNA or gDNA.

The CDR3 is 14 residues long. The germline V and J ends were trimmed by 3 bases and 3 bases, with 9 bases remaining between them. Germline loops: CDR1 LGHDT, CDR2 YNNKEL (reference sequence). This clone is a singleton in its sample. In the source study's methods: Amplification of reference gene primers provided the estimated nucleated cell counts. Generated by immunoSEQ multiplex PCR, the TCRdb table keeps only in-frame clones and is missing some. V, J and clone size were drawn from that table, and D and trimming were deduced from the DNA. Of about 300,000 clones in the sample, roughly 90% are singletons; the top ten hold 5% to 7.5%.

This clonotype was sampled from a young man who had recovered from COVID-19. V and J are TRBV3-1 (or the pseudogene TRBV3-2) and TRBJ2-1; maybe TRBD2 (6 bases). Source material: peripheral blood. The CDR3 loop is CASSQDYRYNEQFF. Written as DNA, the CDR3 is TGTGCCAGCAGCCAGGACTACCGCTACAATGAGCAGTTCTTC.